The rows below give T cell receptor beta chains drawn from one sample of a study of blood T cell repertoires in COVID-19. Repertoires were generated with immunoSEQ multiplex PCR, while TCRdb's copy carries only in-frame clones and drops some. The table includes about 180,000 clones, more than 85% detected once. The specimen sequenced was peripheral blood. Receptor source: a man aged 45-65 years with acute or convalescent COVID-19. CDR3s leave out the opening cysteine and the closing phenylalanine or tryptophan. Only some rows state a clone size, as once, few, many or a class for expanded clones.

size | V | CDR3
NA | TRBV9 | ASSPRTGSPYGYT
NA | TRBV11-2 | ASSLFGGARAGGGYT
NA | TRBV15 | ATSRDRGGNTEAF
NA | TRBV15 | ATSRERQGLGQPQH
NA | TRBV30 | AWSVVLAGVF
NA | TRBV28 | ASSLEAGLYGYT
NA | TRBV10-3 | AISESPQVYEQY
NA | TRBV7-2 | ASSLYAEETQY
NA | TRBV2 | ASTTGSYGYT
once | TRBV5-1 | ASSLGQVSIGYT
NA | TRBV5-4 | ASSLWDRAYEQF
NA | TRBV11-2 | ASSLGGGGRTGELF
NA | TRBV7-9 | ASSLQGNDYGYT
NA | TRBV11-2 | ASSLVRLAGSTDTQY
NA | TRBV29-1 | SAGRGLANYGYT
NA | TRBV30 | AVRARRGGLTDTQY
NA | TRBV4-1 | ASSPGRRDGEQF
NA | TRBV7-9 | ASSFLATTGAEQPQH
NA | TRBV18 | ASSPLGGSTEAF
NA | TRBV5-1 | ASSLVGANTGELF
NA | TRBV2 | ASRRRGLAGGTTDTQY
NA | TRBV19 | ASSIEAGRDEAF
NA | TRBV6-6 | ASSYLTSGELF
NA | TRBV7-2 | ASSLDRSNQPQH
NA | TRBV21-1 | ASSKNVHRDRVDYFPEAF
NA | TRBV28 | ASSLWAGDFYEQY
few | TRBV30 | AWNLFGGLSPLH
NA | TRBV2 | ASRGRTGGLLGEQY
NA | TRBV7-2 | ASSKPNYSGLSYGYT
NA | TRBV28 | ASSRDSVSGNTIY
NA | TRBV11-1 | ASSLMRGYNEQF
NA | TRBV28 | ASSPLNSPLH
NA | TRBV19 | ASSMGTGQETQY
NA | TRBV2 | ASSDGRGDGYT
NA | TRBV2 | ASSGGGREQPQH
NA | TRBV6-5 | ASSRTLNTGELF
few | TRBV11-3 | ASSRTASGEQY
NA | TRBV7-8 | ASSLGPRGQETQY
NA | TRBV19 | AAARVSSGANVLT